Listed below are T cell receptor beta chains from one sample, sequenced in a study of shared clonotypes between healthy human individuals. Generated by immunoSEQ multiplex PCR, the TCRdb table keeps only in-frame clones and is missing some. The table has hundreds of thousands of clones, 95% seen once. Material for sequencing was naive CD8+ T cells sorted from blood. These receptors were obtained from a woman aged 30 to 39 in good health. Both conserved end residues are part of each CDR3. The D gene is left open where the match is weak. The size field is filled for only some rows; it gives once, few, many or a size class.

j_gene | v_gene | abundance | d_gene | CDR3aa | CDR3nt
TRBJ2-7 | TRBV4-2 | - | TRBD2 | CASSQDLGGEGGNDYEQYF | TGTGCCAGCAGCCAAGATTTGGGAGGGGAGGGCGGCAACGATTACGAGCAGTACTTC
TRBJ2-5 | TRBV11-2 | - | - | CASSLDVGAETQYF | TGTGCCAGCAGCTTAGATGTAGGGGCAGAGACCCAGTACTTC
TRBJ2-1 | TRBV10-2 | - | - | CASTAGGLYNEQFF | TGCGCCAGCACCGCTGGGGGATTATACAATGAGCAGTTCTTC
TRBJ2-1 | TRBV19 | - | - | CASSIEPALSYNEQFF | TGTGCCAGTAGTATTGAGCCAGCACTTTCCTACAATGAGCAGTTCTTC
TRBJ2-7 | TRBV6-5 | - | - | CASSYSPGGGIEQYF | TGTGCCAGCAGTTACTCGCCGGGCGGCGGAATAGAGCAGTACTTC
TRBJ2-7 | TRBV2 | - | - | CASIRDSYEQYF | TGTGCCAGCATCAGGGACTCCTACGAGCAGTACTTC
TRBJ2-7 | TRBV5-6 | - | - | CASSLLNRGGYEQYF | TGTGCCAGCAGCTTGTTGAACAGGGGGGGCTACGAGCAGTACTTC
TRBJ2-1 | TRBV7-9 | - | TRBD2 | CATHGGSNEQFF | TGTGCCACCCACGGGGGGAGCAATGAGCAGTTCTTC
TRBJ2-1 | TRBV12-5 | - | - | CASGSLPLTRTIYNEQFF | TGTGCTAGTGGTTCCCTACCTCTGACACGTACCATCTACAATGAGCAGTTCTTC
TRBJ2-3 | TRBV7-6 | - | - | CASSLGVATTRDTQYF | TGTGCCAGCAGCTTAGGTGTGGCAACTACTAGGGATACGCAGTATTTT
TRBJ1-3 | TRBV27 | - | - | CASRMGGPGNTIYF | TGTGCCAGCAGGATGGGGGGGCCTGGAAACACCATATATTTT
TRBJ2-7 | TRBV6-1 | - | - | CASSEVRGYEQYF | TGTGCCAGCAGTGAAGTTCGGGGGTACGAGCAGTACTTC
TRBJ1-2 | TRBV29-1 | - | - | CSVEDESQADYGYTF | TGCAGCGTTGAAGATGAATCGCAGGCGGACTATGGCTACACCTTC
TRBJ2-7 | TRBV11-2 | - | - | CASSSVRAIYEQYF | TGTGCCAGCAGCTCCGTCAGGGCTATCTACGAGCAGTACTTC
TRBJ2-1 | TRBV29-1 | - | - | CSAPGGGYNEQFF | TGCAGCGCTCCCGGGGGCGGCTACAATGAGCAGTTCTTC
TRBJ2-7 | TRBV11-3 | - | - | CASSLIGGRDEQYF | TGTGCCAGCAGCTTAATAGGGGGGAGGGACGAGCAGTACTTC
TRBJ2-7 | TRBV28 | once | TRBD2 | CASIMLGAGEGEQYF | TGTGCCAGCATCATGTTAGGGGCGGGAGAGGGTGAGCAGTACTTC
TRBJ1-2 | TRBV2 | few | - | CASFPGGVHGYTF | TGTGCCAGCTTTCCGGGGGGAGTCCATGGCTACACCTTC
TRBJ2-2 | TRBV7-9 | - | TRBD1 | CASSDRDRVTGELFF | TGTGCCAGCAGCGACCGGGACAGGGTAACCGGGGAGCTGTTTTTT
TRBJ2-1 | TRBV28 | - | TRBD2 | CASNREDIRVFYNEQFF | TGTGCCAGCAATCGGGAGGACATAAGGGTTTTTTACAATGAGCAGTTCTTC
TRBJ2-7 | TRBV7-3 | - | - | CASSLLESYEQYF | TGTGCCAGCAGCTTATTAGAATCCTACGAGCAGTACTTC
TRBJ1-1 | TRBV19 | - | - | CASSDSGHMNTEAFF | TGTGCCAGTAGCGATTCGGGACATATGAACACTGAAGCTTTCTTT
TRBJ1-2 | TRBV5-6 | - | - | CASSFTHGRYYGYTF | TGTGCCAGCAGCTTCACCCATGGACGGTACTATGGCTACACCTTC
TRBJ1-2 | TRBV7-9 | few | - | CASRPGSNYGYTF | TGTGCCAGCAGGCCCGGCAGTAACTATGGCTACACCTTC